This TCR beta chain emerged from a study of T cell clonotyping in hematopoietic cell transplantation. Whole-study results and caveats: Pathologically expanded recipient clonotypes increased progressively from day 30 to day 180 as diversity fell.

In the case of this clone: Its target is not known.

Data came from immunoSEQ multiplex PCR; TCRdb stores just in-frame clones and leaves some out. The table has 6,000 or so clones, 32% seen once. From germline, CDR1 is SGHTA and CDR2 FQGNSA. Trimming cost V 9 bases and J 1 base, with 7 bases left between them. The CDR3 loop spans 13 amino acids. The chain carries TRBV7-2 and TRBJ2-6; no reliable D call. Sequenced here: peripheral blood mononuclear cells, sampled 30 days after allogeneic stem cell transplant. The sequence came from a female patient aged 50 to 65 who had an allogeneic stem cell transplant from an unrelated donor, so the T cells may come from the graft donor. Some clones in this sample may be carry-over from other donors' samples. The CDR3 nucleotides are TGTGCCAGTGGTCAGTCTGGGGCCAACGTCCTGACTTTC. Translating gives CASGQSGANVLTF.